Reported below is one T cell receptor beta chain. What it binds is not known. This sample was taken from a study of T cell responses to AZD1222 COVID-19 vaccine. Study results and limitations: Two AZD1222 doses significantly raised spike-specific TCR breadth and depth over controls. A reported finding is that nearly half of spike-specific TCRs target unmutated variant regions. Repertoire sampling happened only post peak T cell response.

V was shortened by 1 base and J by 7 bases, with 5 bases between the two germline ends. The CDR3 totals 12 residues. The method was immunoSEQ multiplex PCR; TCRdb's version includes in-frame clones alone and lacks a portion of them. The sample has around 100,000 clones, about 88% seen once; the top ten hold around 1.8%. This material consisted of peripheral blood, taken on day 0 of AZD1222 vaccination. The chain recombines TRBV12-3 or TRBV12-4 with TRBJ1-5; D is unresolved. The receptor was isolated from an adult in good health. The CDR3 sequence: CASSLGHQPQHF. The CDR3 DNA reads TGTGCCAGCAGTTTAGGACACCAGCCCCAGCATTTT.